Included here is one T cell receptor (beta chain) sequence, with context. Its target is not known. The sample belongs to a study of cytomegalovirus exposure and HLA in healthy donors. Across the study: Researchers found that roughly 81% of 398 genotyped donors fell within the Caucasian-associated ancestry cluster.

Germline CDR1 reads MGHDK; CDR2 reads SYGVNS. V shed 1 base and J shed 1 base, with 11 bases lying between them. The CDR3 length is 15 residues. The PCR was carried out with 60 Vbeta primers and 13 Jbeta primers. The data were produced by immunoSEQ multiplex PCR, yet TCRdb's version contains in-frame clones alone and is incomplete. This table has about 130,000 clones, around 80% appearing once. General observations from the study: There were under 200 TCR beta chains listed as cytomegalovirus-associated.

The sequenced sample consisted of PBMCs. This clonotype was obtained from a female donor in good health and CMV-seronegative. This sequence joins TRBV25-1 and TRBJ2-7; D possibly corresponds to TRBD2 (6 bases). The CDR3 coding sequence is TGTGCCAGCAGTGAATCAATAGGAGGGTCCTACGAGCAGTACTTC. Translated, it gives CASSESIGGSYEQYF.